The 23 T cell receptor beta chains presented below share a single source sample, sequenced in a study of blood T cell repertoires in COVID-19 (dated by TCRdb to the early 2020s). Receptors were amplified or captured by the immunoSEQ multiplex PCR assay. The table comes from immuneACCESS by way of TCRdb, which keeps in-frame sequences with V and J called. Part of the clones is missing from these tables; in studies checked, under half for an unresolved V gene and the rest for unknown reasons. This sample gives 25,000 to 35,000 clones in total; roughly nine tenths of them show up just once. Around 8.4% of the sample rests with the top ten. Input material: peripheral blood. These receptors originate from a man between 70 and 80 years old with active or convalescent COVID-19.

CDR3 loop: CASSLAGGNYGYTF. The DNA for the CDR3 is TGCGCCAGCAGCTTGGCCGGCGGAAACTATGGCTACACCTTC. The chain joins TRBV5-1 to TRBJ1-2; D is undetermined. V lost 0 bases and J lost 2, with 8 bases in between. Germline lookup yields CDR1 SGHRS and CDR2 YFSETQ. The CDR3 spans 14 residues.

The rearrangement links TRBV18 to TRBJ2-3; TRBD2 matches at 8 bases. Germline trimming cut 6 bases from V and 2 bases from J; bases unmatched to any gene: 7. The CDR3 has 15 amino acids. CDR1 KGHSH and CDR2 LQKENI come from the germline V gene. CDR3 bases: TGTGCCAGCTCCCTCGGGAGGGGGTTCACAGATACGCAGTATTTT. This gives the protein CASSLGRGFTDTQYF. Variable domain in full (rest from reference TRBV18 and TRBJ2-3): NAGVMQNPRHLVRRRGQEARLRCSPMKGHSHVYWYRQLPEEGLKFMVYLQKENIIDESGMPKERFSAEFPKEGPSILRIQQVVRGDSAAYFCASSLGRGFTDTQYFGPGTRLTVL.

J is TRBJ2-3 and V is TRBV2, with D perhaps TRBD2 (5 bases). Per germline, CDR1 SNHLY and CDR2 FYNNEI. The CDR3 is 13 amino acids. V lost 5 bases and J lost 9, with 15 bases in between. This CDR3 is CASSTEGPGTQYF. CDR3 DNA: TGTGCCAGCAGTACTGAGGGCCCGGGGACGCAGTATTTT.

This clone was observed a few times. The chain combines TRBV21-1 with TRBJ1-1; TRBD1, the table's D call, lacks a check against the DNA. TRBV21-1 is a documented pseudogene. CDR3 length: 14 amino acids. DNA of the CDR3: TGTGCCAGCAGCAAAGGACAGGGGGCCACTGAAGCTTTCTTT. As protein: CASSKGQGATEAFF.

V is TRBV19 and J is TRBJ2-1; tentative D call: TRBD1 (5 bases). The germline V gene encodes CDR1 LNHDA and CDR2 SQIVND (reference sequence). The length of the CDR3 is 15 residues. V was cut by 0 bases and J by 6 bases, with 12 bases left in between. In DNA form, the CDR3 reads TGTGCCAGTAGTATAGAGCACCTAGGGGCCAATGAGCAGTTCTTC. Protein product: CASSIEHLGANEQFF.

The gene calls are TRBV5-4 and TRBJ2-5; 7 bases match TRBD2. This CDR3 comprises 15 residues. The V segment lost 4 bases and the J segment 2 bases; nucleotides outside the gene matches: 8. Germline CDR1 is SGHNT and CDR2 is YYREEE (reference sequence). Here the CDR3 DNA reads TGTGCCAGCAGCCCCCGGGCTAGCGGACAAGAGACCCAGTACTTC. It is translated as CASSPRASGQETQYF. Looking up the rest from reference TRBV5-4 and TRBJ2-5 gives the full variable domain: ETGVTQSPTHLIKTRGQQVTLRCSSQSGHNTVSWYQQALGQGPQFIFQYYREEENGRGNFPPRFSGLQFPNYSSELNVNALELDDSALYLCASSPRASGQETQYFGPGTRLLVL.

The genes are TRBV2 and TRBJ2-2, with 10 bases identical to TRBD1. Per the germline V gene, CDR1 is SNHLY and CDR2 is FYNNEI. V gave up 7 bases and J gave up 7 bases; unmatched junction bases: 6. The CDR3 runs 14 residues. Here the CDR3 DNA reads TGTGCCAGCAAGGCGACAGGGGGCATCGGGGAGCTGTTTTTT. Translation gives CASKATGGIGELFF.

This clone was counted a single time. V is TRBV6-2 or TRBV6-3 and J is TRBJ2-1; TRBD2 matches at 8 bases. V shed 4 bases and J 9 bases; nucleotides not matched to a gene: 11. Per the germline V gene, CDR1 is MNHEY and CDR2 is SVGEGT. There are 15 residues in the CDR3. CDR3 coding DNA: TGTGCCAGCAGTTCTCAGCGGGGGCAACGTTCTGAGCAGTTCTTC. Translated: CASSSQRGQRSEQFF.

This chain joins TRBV9 and TRBJ1-2; 8 positions agree with TRBD1. This CDR3 region has 14 residues. Germline CDR1 SGDLS, CDR2 YYNGEE. Trimming removed 3 bases from V and 8 bases from J; junction bases left unmatched: 9. In nucleotides, the CDR3 is TGTGCCAGCAGCGCCTACTCCGGGACAGGAGGCTACACCTTC. This sequence encodes CASSAYSGTGGYTF. The full variable domain, with the rest looked up from reference TRBV9 and TRBJ1-2, is DSGVTQTPKHLITATGQRVTLRCSPRSGDLSVYWYQQSLDQGLQFLIQYYNGEERAKGNILERFSAQQFPDLHSELNLSSLELGDSALYFCASSAYSGTGGYTFGSGTRLTVV.

The genes are TRBV18 and TRBJ1-1; 8 nucleotides line up with TRBD1. V shed 3 bases and J 4 bases; nucleotides not matched to a gene: 16. This CDR3 contains 18 residues. The germline gives CDR1 KGHSH, CDR2 LQKENI. DNA for the CDR3: TGTGCCAGCTCACCGCTGGCGACAGGGGCGCTGGGTGGCACTGAAGCTTTCTTT. Its protein is CASSPLATGALGGTEAFF.

The rearrangement uses TRBV3-1 (or the pseudogene TRBV3-2) and TRBJ2-2; D not certain. The V end was cut by 4 bases, the J end by 5 bases, with 5 bases between. Per germline, CDR1 LGHDT and CDR2 YNNKEL (reference sequence). CDR3 length equals 12 residues. As DNA, the CDR3 is TGTGCCAGCAGCCCGAGAACCGGGGAGCTGTTTTTT. As protein: CASSPRTGELFF.

The CDR3: CASSQSGIIPRAFF. The CDR3 nucleotides are TGTGCCAGCAGCCAATCGGGGATCATCCCGAGGGCTTTCTTT. The chain uses TRBV5-8 and TRBJ1-1; the D is unclear. Germline V gene lookup returns CDR1 SGHTS and CDR2 YDEGEE. The length of the CDR3 is 14 residues. Trimming stripped 4 bases from V and 11 bases from J, with 21 bases between.

The gene calls are TRBV4-2 and TRBJ2-1, with TRBD1 identical over 7 bases. The V and J ends lost 0 bases and 5 bases, in that order; junction bases with no gene match: 13. The V gene's germline CDR1 is LGHNA and CDR2 YNFKEQ. The CDR3 consists of 18 residues. As DNA, the CDR3 is TGTGCCAGCAGCCAAGATTGGGGCGACAGGGACATACACAATGAGCAGTTCTTC. It is translated as CASSQDWGDRDIHNEQFF.

The rearrangement joins TRBV6-5 to TRBJ1-2; D gene uncertain. Germline V CDR1 and CDR2: MNHEY, SVGAGI. Trimming pared 8 bases from V and 2 bases from J, leaving 12 bases between. CDR3 length: 13 residues. The DNA for the CDR3 is TGTGCCAGCGTCCCAGAAATAAACTATGGCTACACCTTC. It translates to CASVPEINYGYTF.

The rearrangement links TRBV30 to TRBJ2-1; D might be TRBD2 (6 bases). Germline V CDR1 and CDR2: GTSNPN, SVGIG (reference sequence). V was clipped by 8 bases and J by 4 bases, with 18 bases between them. The length of the CDR3 is 14 residues. This CDR3 is CALGARGSYNEQFF. The CDR3 region has the DNA TGTGCCCTTGGTGCGCGGGGATCATACAATGAGCAGTTCTTC.

The CDR3 bases are TGTGCAAGCGGGAGTAACGAGCAGTACGTC. Translated, it gives CASGSNEQYV. The V and J genes are TRBV6-6 and TRBJ2-7, with 8 bases matching TRBD2. Germline V gene lookup returns CDR1 MNHNY and CDR2 SVGAGI (reference sequence). This CDR3 has 10 amino acids.

The chain links TRBV2 to TRBJ1-5, with D possibly being TRBD1 (5 bases). V shed 4 bases and J shed 3 bases, with 7 bases lying between them. This CDR3 has 13 residues. Germline CDR1 reads SNHLY; CDR2 reads FYNNEI. The CDR3 DNA reads TGTGCCAGCAGTGGACAGCCCAATCAGCCCCAGCATTTT. The encoded protein is CASSGQPNQPQHF.

The CDR3, as DNA: TGTGCCAGCAGCCCACACCCCCCAGGGGTGAACACTGAAGCTTTCTTT. Translated, it gives CASSPHPPGVNTEAFF. V and J are TRBV14 and TRBJ1-1, with a weak D call TRBD1 (6 bases). This CDR3 has 16 residues. V was cut by 4 bases and J by 0 bases, with 15 bases left in between. Germline values: CDR1 SGHDN, CDR2 FVKESK.

The chain joins TRBV7-3 to TRBJ2-7, with TRBD1 matching 7 bases. Germline CDR1 reads SGHTA; CDR2 reads FQGTGA. The CDR3 extends over 14 amino acids. Trimming cost V 2 bases and J 4 bases; bases outside gene matches: 5. CDR3 nucleotides: TGTGCCAGCAGCTTATCACAGGGGACATACGAGCAGTACTTC. Translation: CASSLSQGTYEQYF.

The rearrangement links TRBV3-1 (or the pseudogene TRBV3-2) to TRBJ2-5; D call uncertain. CDR3 length equals 12 residues. CDR1 is LGHDT, CDR2 YNNKEL, per germline (reference sequence). Trimming left V 3 bases short and J 4 bases short, with 6 bases between. The CDR3 DNA reads TGTGCCAGCAGCCAGAGGCCAGAGACCCAGTACTTC. Amino acids: CASSQRPETQYF.

The V and J genes are TRBV6-5 and TRBJ1-3, with 9 nucleotides matching TRBD1. The V gene end was trimmed by 7 bases and the J gene end by 3 bases; junction bases not matched to a gene: 7. This CDR3 comprises 15 residues. Germline CDR1 is MNHEY and CDR2 is SVGAGI. CDR3 nucleotide sequence: TGTGCCAGCAAAACGACAGGGGGTTTTGGAAACACCATATATTTT. This translates into CASKTTGGFGNTIYF.

The chain combines TRBV29-1 with TRBJ2-1, with 7 bases identical to TRBD1. The CDR3 consists of 13 residues. The trim removed 3 bases at V and 7 bases at J, leaving 6 bases unmatched. From germline, CDR1 is SQVTM and CDR2 ANQGSEA. CDR3 DNA sequence: TGCAGCGTTGAGTTCCTACAGGGGAATGAGCAGTTCTTC. Translation gives CSVEFLQGNEQFF.

The chain recombines TRBV7-8 with TRBJ1-1; no reliable D call. There are 13 residues in the CDR3. Germline V CDR1 and CDR2: SGHVS, FQNEAQ. Trimming pared 5 bases from V and 1 base from J, leaving 8 bases between. CDR3 protein: CASSRSPNTEAFF. DNA for the CDR3: TGTGCCAGCAGCCGGAGCCCGAACACTGAAGCTTTCTTT.